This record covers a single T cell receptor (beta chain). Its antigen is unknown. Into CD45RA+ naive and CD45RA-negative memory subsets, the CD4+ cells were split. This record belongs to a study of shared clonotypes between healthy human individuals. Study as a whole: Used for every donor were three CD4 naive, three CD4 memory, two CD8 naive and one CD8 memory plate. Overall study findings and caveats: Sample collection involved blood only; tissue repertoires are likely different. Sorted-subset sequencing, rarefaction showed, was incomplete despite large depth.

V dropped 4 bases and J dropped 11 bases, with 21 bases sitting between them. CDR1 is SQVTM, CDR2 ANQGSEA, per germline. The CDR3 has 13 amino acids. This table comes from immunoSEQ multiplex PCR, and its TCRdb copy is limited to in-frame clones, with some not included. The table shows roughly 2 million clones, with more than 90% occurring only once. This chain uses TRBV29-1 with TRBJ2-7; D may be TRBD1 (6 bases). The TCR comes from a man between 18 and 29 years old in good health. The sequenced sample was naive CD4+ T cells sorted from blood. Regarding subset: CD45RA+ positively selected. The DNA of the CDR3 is TGCAGCGTTGGAGACAGCACAGGGAGTGGGGAGTACTTC. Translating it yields CSVGDSTGSGEYF.